Below, 29 T cell receptor beta chains from the same sample are listed, as sequenced in a study of regulatory T cells in long-lasting Graves disease. Both iRepertoire HTBI primers and Arm-PCR of CDR3 regions were used to build the TCR beta libraries. Via MiXCR, TCRdb re-called the multiplex PCR reads, giving one row per CDR3 protein. The sample has 550,000 to 650,000 distinct CDR3 sequences; 15% to 20% are singletons. Specified time point: newly diagnosed GD, antithyroid drugs for less than 3 months. The TCR library was prepared using RNA isolated from PBMCs. This sample also belongs to another study, concerning T cells in Graves' hyperthyroidism and ophthalmopathy.

The sequences come from peripheral blood mononuclear cells (PBMCs), collected at new diagnosis, from a patient treated with antithyroid drugs. Receptor source: a man aged 18 to 30 with Graves disease.

The rearrangement uses TRBV12-3 or TRBV12-4 and TRBJ2-7, with D unclear. V was shortened by 5 bases and J by 0 bases, with 23 bases between the two germline ends. The CDR3 is 18 residues long. The CDR3 loop is CASSPIAILESGSYEQYF. The CDR3 DNA sequence: TGTGCCAGCAGTCCTATCGCAATTCTAGAATCAGGCTCCTACGAGCAGTACTTC.

This clonotype was detected many times. DNA for the CDR3: TGTGCCAGCCGAAGCCCCACAGATACGCAGTATTTT. The encoded protein is CASRSPTDTQYF. This chain uses TRBV27 with TRBJ2-3; D call uncertain. The CDR3 consists of 12 residues. V was cut by 8 bases and J by 2 bases, with 8 bases left in between. Germline CDR1 is MNHEY and CDR2 is SMNVEV (reference sequence).

V and J are TRBV18 and TRBJ2-5, with 8 bases aligning to TRBD2. After removal of 6 bases from V and 2 bases from J, the junction contained 8 bases not matched to a gene. From germline, CDR1 is KGHSH and CDR2 LQKENI. The CDR3 is made up of 15 amino acids. Written as DNA, the CDR3 is TGTGCCAGCTCCTCTACACTAGCGGATCAAGAGACCCAGTACTTC. Translation: CASSSTLADQETQYF. Together with reference TRBV18 and TRBJ2-5, the CDR3 gives the full variable domain: NAGVMQNPRHLVRRRGQEARLRCSPMKGHSHVYWYRQLPEEGLKFMVYLQKENIIDESGMPKERFSAEFPKEGPSILRIQQVVRGDSAAYFCASSSTLADQETQYFGPGTRLLVL.

With respect to this clonotype: A much larger clone lies one base from this, so it may be a read error. This rearrangement joins TRBV30 to TRBJ1-1; tentatively, D is TRBD1 (5 bases). Germline V gene sequence: CDR1 GTSNPN, CDR2 SVGIG (reference sequence). This CDR3 contains 15 residues. This chain's CDR3 is CAWTARGGRNNEAFF. CDR3 bases: TGTGCCTGGACCGCTCGGGGCGGGAGGAACAATGAAGCTTTCTTT.

The V call is TRBV6-5, the J call TRBJ1-2, with unresolved D. The CDR3 loop spans 11 amino acids. The germline V gene encodes CDR1 MNHEY and CDR2 SVGAGI. V was trimmed by 0 bases and J by 8 bases, leaving 4 bases between them. The CDR3 reads CASSYSQGYTF. Written as DNA, the CDR3 is TGTGCCAGCAGTTACTCCCAGGGCTACACCTTC.

This clonotype was seen at least ten times. This chain uses TRBV10-3 with TRBJ2-5; the D is unclear. Per the germline V gene, CDR1 is ENHRY and CDR2 is SYGVKD. The CDR3 consists of 11 residues. Trimming pared 10 bases from V and 4 bases from J, leaving 10 bases between. As DNA, the CDR3 is TGTGCCACCGAAGGATCAGAGACCCAGTACTTC. It is translated as CATEGSETQYF.

This clonotype was seen many times. V usage is TRBV6-1 and J usage is TRBJ2-2; possibly TRBD1 for D (6 bases). The ends were cut back, 5 bases at V and 4 bases at J, with 17 bases in the middle. CDR1 and CDR2 (germline): MNHNS, SASEGT. The CDR3 totals 16 residues. The CDR3 DNA reads as TGTGCCAGCAGTCCGACGACAGGTCCGGGCACCGGGGAGCTGTTTTTT. This translates into CASSPTTGPGTGELFF.

The V and J genes are TRBV10-2 and TRBJ1-2; 8 positions match TRBD1. This CDR3 has 15 residues. V lost 6 bases, J lost 1 base, and 7 bases stayed unmatched. Looked up from germline, CDR1 is WSHSY and CDR2 is SAAADI. The CDR3 reads CASRPLTGDNYGYTF. As DNA, the CDR3 is TGCGCCAGCAGGCCCCTGACAGGGGATAACTATGGCTACACCTTC.

This clonotype was picked up a small number of times. The DNA of the CDR3 is TGCGCCAGCAGCTTAACAGCGGAGAGGGAAAAACTGTTTTTT. This codes for CASSLTAEREKLFF. This chain links TRBV5-1 with TRBJ1-4; D uncertain. V was pared by 2 bases and J by 8 bases, with 13 bases between. This CDR3 region has 14 residues. CDR1 is SGHRS, CDR2 YFSETQ, per germline.

The chain recombines TRBV18 with TRBJ1-4; D may be TRBD1 (5 bases). The CDR3 length is 13 residues. Per germline, CDR1 KGHSH and CDR2 LQKENI. V was cut by 2 bases and J by 8 bases, with 9 bases left in between. The DNA for the CDR3 is TGTGCCAGCTCACCAGACCGGGGCGAAAAACTGTTTTTT. It translates to CASSPDRGEKLFF.

This clonotype came up many times. The chain carries TRBV20-1 and TRBJ2-1; unclear D gene. Germline V lookup: CDR1 DFQATT, CDR2 SNEGSKA (reference sequence). V was cut by 7 bases and J by 10 bases, with 8 bases left in between. There are 9 residues in the CDR3. In nucleotides, the CDR3 is TGCAGTGTCCCTGGAGAGCAGTTCTTC. Its translation: CSVPGEQFF.

This clonotype was seen repeatedly, ten times or more. The chain recombines TRBV3-1 with TRBJ2-1; a possible D gene is TRBD2 (5 bases). The germline gives CDR1 LGHDT, CDR2 YNNKEL (reference sequence). The CDR3 covers 16 residues. The V end lost 4 bases, the J end lost 1 base, and 14 bases lay between the germline ends. CDR3 in amino acids: CASSLMAGVSYNEQFF. DNA for the CDR3: TGTGCCAGCAGCCTCATGGCGGGTGTTTCCTACAATGAGCAGTTCTTC.

This clonotype was seen many times. V usage is TRBV3-1 and J usage is TRBJ2-7; 8 positions match TRBD1. Losses at the gene ends were 0 bases for V and 2 bases for J; bases not matched to a gene: 9. The germline gives CDR1 LGHDT, CDR2 YNNKEL (reference sequence). The length of the CDR3 is 17 residues. The CDR3 protein is CASSQDPAGTGAYEQYF. The CDR3 nucleotides are TGTGCCAGCAGCCAAGATCCAGCCGGGACAGGTGCCTACGAGCAGTACTTC.

This rearrangement joins TRBV18 to TRBJ2-7; TRBD2 matches 9 bases. The junction had 12 bases not matched to a gene; V was cut back by 0 bases and J by 6 bases. This CDR3 has 17 residues. The V gene's germline CDR1 is KGHSH and CDR2 LQKENI. The CDR3 reads CASSPPASGTLGREQYF. The CDR3 DNA reads TGTGCCAGCTCACCACCGGCTAGCGGGACCCTGGGACGCGAGCAGTACTTC.

This clonotype was counted many times. The chain joins TRBV3-1 to TRBJ1-2; weak D call: TRBD1 (5 bases). Trimming took off 6 bases at V and 8 bases at J, with 13 bases between the two ends. The CDR3 is made up of 12 amino acids. CDR1 and CDR2 from the germline V gene are LGHDT and YNNKEL (reference sequence). CDR3 DNA sequence: TGTGCCAGCAGGCGGGGGTTGAGCGGCTACACCTTC. It codes for CASRRGLSGYTF. Based on the CDR3 plus reference TRBV3-1 and TRBJ1-2, the full variable domain is DTAVSQTPKYLVTQMGNDKSIKCEQNLGHDTMYWYKQDSKKFLKIMFSYNNKELIINETVPNRFSPKSPDKAHLNLHINSLELGDSAVYFCASRRGLSGYTFGSGTRLTVV.

This clonotype was observed at least ten times. The V call is TRBV6-1, the J call TRBJ1-3; 7 bases agree with TRBD1. The CDR3 extends over 12 amino acids. J was trimmed by 8 bases and V by 5 bases; bases with no gene match: 3. The germline CDR1 and CDR2 sequences are MNHNS and SASEGT. CDR3: CASSPRGDTIYF. As DNA, the CDR3 is TGTGCCAGCAGTCCCAGGGGGGACACCATATATTTT.

This clonotype occurred many times. This sequence joins TRBV5-1 and TRBJ2-7; TRBD1 or TRBD2 may be the D gene (6 bases each). V was trimmed by 3 bases and J by 7 bases, leaving 14 bases between them. Germline V gives CDR1 SGHRS, CDR2 YFSETQ. CDR3 length: 13 residues. CDR3 loop: CASSSWGAGEQYF. DNA for the CDR3: TGCGCCAGCAGCTCCTGGGGGGCTGGGGAGCAGTACTTC.

This clonotype was detected ten times or more. V is TRBV12-3 or TRBV12-4 and J is TRBJ2-5; 7 bases are shared with TRBD1. CDR3 length: 14 amino acids. With 8 bases clipped from V and 4 bases from J, the junction kept 10 bases outside the gene matches. CDR3 nucleotides: TGTGCCAGCTCACTCCGACAGGGTGGAGAGACCCAGTACTTC. Its protein is CASSLRQGGETQYF.

This clonotype was seen a handful of times. The chain carries TRBV2 and TRBJ2-1; D is undetermined. Germline CDR1 and CDR2: SNHLY and FYNNEI. Trimming pared 7 bases from V and 2 bases from J, leaving 9 bases between. The CDR3 totals 13 residues. Written as DNA, the CDR3 is TGTGCCAGCAAACTACTTCCCTACAATGAGCAGTTCTTC. Translation gives CASKLLPYNEQFF.

The chain employs TRBV4-1 and TRBJ1-5; D gene ambiguous. Trimming removed 1 base at V and 1 base at J, with 8 bases between. From germline, CDR1 is MGHRA and CDR2 YSYEKL. CDR3 length equals 15 residues. The CDR3 DNA reads TGCGCCAGCAGCCAAGTGGTAGGCAGCAATCAGCCCCAGCATTTT. Its protein product is CASSQVVGSNQPQHF.

This clonotype has ten or more counts. The gene calls are TRBV20-1 and TRBJ2-1; the D is unclear. Germline V lookup: CDR1 DFQATT, CDR2 SNEGSKA (reference sequence). The CDR3 totals 14 residues. V was clipped by 5 bases and J by 6 bases, with 17 bases between them. The DNA of the CDR3 is TGCAGTGCTGGTCTAGTATCTAAAGGCAATGAGCAGTTCTTC. The encoded protein is CSAGLVSKGNEQFF.

In this sample, this clonotype turned up once. This could be a read error, since a much larger clone is one nucleotide away. This chain uses TRBV3-1 with TRBJ2-1; the match to TRBD1 covers 10 bases. In germline, CDR1 is LGHDT, CDR2 YNNKEL (reference sequence). This CDR3 spans 14 amino acids. V shed 7 bases and J 8 bases; nucleotides not matched to a gene: 8. CDR3 DNA sequence: TGTGCCAGCACGCAGAGGGACAGGGGTTATGAGCAGTTCTTC. This encodes CASTQRDRGYEQFF.

J is TRBJ2-7 and V is TRBV4-1; the D gene could be TRBD1 or TRBD2 (6 bases each). The germline CDR1 and CDR2 sequences are MGHRA and YSYEKL. V was cut by 5 bases and J by 6 bases, with 23 bases left in between. This CDR3 region has 16 residues. CDR3 protein: CASSKGGQGRIGEQYF. The DNA for the CDR3 is TGCGCCAGCAGCAAAGGGGGGCAGGGGCGGATCGGCGAGCAGTACTTC.

The genes are TRBV29-1 and TRBJ1-1; the D gene is possibly TRBD1 (5 bases). This CDR3 is 14 amino acids long. Trimming pared 4 bases from V and 1 base from J, leaving 13 bases between. Germline CDR1 and CDR2: SQVTM and ANQGSEA. The CDR3 DNA follows: TGCAGCGTTGGGGGGGGGTCACAGAACACTGAAGCTTTCTTT. It is translated as CSVGGGSQNTEAFF.

This rearrangement joins TRBV5-4 to TRBJ2-5, with 12 bases that match TRBD2. CDR3 length equals 15 residues. Germline assignment: CDR1 SGHNT and CDR2 YYREEE (reference sequence). Losses at the gene ends were 3 bases for V and 5 bases for J; bases not matched to a gene: 5. The CDR3 here is CASSYGLAGSETQYF. The CDR3 nucleotides are TGTGCCAGCAGCTACGGACTAGCGGGATCGGAGACCCAGTACTTC. Full variable domain (missing parts from reference TRBV5-4 and TRBJ2-5): ETGVTQSPTHLIKTRGQQVTLRCSSQSGHNTVSWYQQALGQGPQFIFQYYREEENGRGNFPPRFSGLQFPNYSSELNVNALELDDSALYLCASSYGLAGSETQYFGPGTRLLVL.

The V call is TRBV29-1, the J call TRBJ2-7; TRBD2 agrees at 9 bases. V trimming: 6 bases; J trimming: 1 base; junction bases outside the gene matches: 4. The CDR3 has 13 residues. Germline CDR1 and CDR2: SQVTM and ANQGSEA. In nucleotides, the CDR3 is TGCAGCGTGACTAGCGGTGTGTCCTACGAGCAGTACTTC. Its translation: CSVTSGVSYEQYF.

This clonotype was found a few times. The chain employs TRBV4-1 and TRBJ2-7; 8 bases are a match to TRBD1. This CDR3 spans 16 amino acids. Trimming took 1 base from V and 3 from J; bases not matched to a gene: 8. In germline, CDR1 is MGHRA, CDR2 YSYEKL. CDR3 region: CASSQVGRDRNYEQYF. The CDR3 coding sequence is TGCGCCAGCAGCCAAGTAGGTCGGGACAGGAACTACGAGCAGTACTTC.

The chain is built from TRBV29-1 and TRBJ2-7, with D uncertain. Trimming removed 1 base from V and 0 bases from J, with 13 bases in between. The CDR3 length is 15 residues. Germline values: CDR1 SQVTM, CDR2 ANQGSEA. CDR3: CSVEGGSLSSYEQYF. For the CDR3, the DNA is TGCAGCGTTGAAGGGGGTAGTTTGAGCTCCTACGAGCAGTACTTC.

The sample holds a few counts of this clonotype. The gene calls are TRBV13 and TRBJ2-7; 7 nucleotides align to TRBD1. V shed 5 bases, J shed 2 bases, and the junction held 6 bases outside the gene matches. The CDR3 runs 14 residues. Germline CDR1 PRHDT, CDR2 FYEKMQ (reference sequence). CDR3 residues: CASSVQGSPYEQYF. The CDR3, as DNA: TGTGCCAGCAGCGTACAGGGGTCCCCCTACGAGCAGTACTTC.